The next 14 T cell receptor beta chains were all read from a single sample in a study of cytomegalovirus exposure and HLA in healthy donors. PCR employed 60 Vbeta and 13 Jbeta primers. This table comes from immunoSEQ multiplex PCR, and its TCRdb copy is limited to in-frame clones, with some not included. The sample carries about 94,000 clones, over 65% recorded once. The sample consisted of PBMCs. These receptor sequences come from a woman aged 60 to 75 in good health and CMV-seronegative.

The chain joins TRBV6-5 to TRBJ1-4; D is unresolved. V was shortened by 0 bases and J by 13 bases, with 12 bases between the two germline ends. This CDR3 region has 13 residues. CDR1 is MNHEY, CDR2 SVGAGI, per germline. CDR3 in DNA: TGTGCCAGCAGTTACTCGCGCGGAGTTGGACTGTTTTTT. Translated, it gives CASSYSRGVGLFF.

The chain joins TRBV28 to TRBJ1-2; TRBD1 agrees at 8 bases. With V trimmed by 2 bases and J by 5 bases, 4 bases remained unmatched. This CDR3 is built from 14 residues. Germline V lookup: CDR1 MDHEN, CDR2 SYDVKM. CDR3 sequence reads: CASSLRQGRYGYTF. For the CDR3, the DNA is TGTGCCAGCAGTTTACGACAGGGGAGGTATGGCTACACCTTC.

CDR3 amino acids: CASSMAGPGANVLTF. The CDR3 bases are TGTGCCAGTAGTATGGCGGGCCCTGGGGCCAACGTCCTGACTTTC. V gene TRBV19 combines with J gene TRBJ2-6; D is possibly TRBD2 (5 bases). Trimming took 3 bases from V and 2 from J, leaving 8 bases between them. The CDR3 contains 15 residues. Germline values: CDR1 LNHDA, CDR2 SQIVND (reference sequence).

The chain is built from TRBV27 and TRBJ1-5; perhaps TRBD1 as D (5 bases). Germline V gives CDR1 MNHEY, CDR2 SMNVEV (reference sequence). Between the trimmed V and J ends, which lost 3 bases and 3 bases, there was a span of 12 bases. CDR3 length equals 15 residues. This CDR3 is CASSLGGGANQPQHF. CDR3 nucleotides: TGTGCCAGCAGTTTGGGGGGAGGGGCCAATCAGCCCCAGCATTTT.

The chain is built from TRBV28 and TRBJ1-1; D is ambiguous. Trimming pared 5 bases from V and 11 bases from J, leaving 15 bases between. Germline assignment: CDR1 MDHEN and CDR2 SYDVKM. This CDR3 is 12 amino acids long. The CDR3 region is CASSPLTLNAFF. Here the CDR3 DNA reads TGTGCCAGCAGTCCCCTGACATTGAATGCTTTCTTT.

The rearrangement links TRBV2 to TRBJ2-1; 12 bases are shared with TRBD2. Trimming cost V 7 bases and J 7 bases; bases outside gene matches: 5. CDR1 SNHLY and CDR2 FYNNEI come from the germline V gene. The CDR3 spans 14 residues. The CDR3 DNA sequence: TGTGCCAGCACCCAGACTAGCGGGAGTAATGAGCAGTTCTTC. It yields the protein CASTQTSGSNEQFF.

The chain employs TRBV9 and TRBJ2-5; 10 nucleotides match TRBD2. The CDR3 loop spans 14 amino acids. Germline V lookup: CDR1 SGDLS, CDR2 YYNGEE. V was clipped by 0 bases and J by 9 bases; unmatched bases: 5. DNA of the CDR3: TGTGCCAGCAGCGTAGCGCTAGCGGGGGAGGCCCAGTACTTC. Protein sequence: CASSVALAGEAQYF.

The V call is TRBV6-6, the J call TRBJ2-1; 10 nucleotides line up with TRBD1. This CDR3 spans 15 amino acids. The V gene's germline CDR1 is MNHNY and CDR2 SVGAGI (reference sequence). Trimming cost V 0 bases and J 6 bases; bases outside gene matches: 2. The CDR3 coding sequence is TGTGCCAGCAGTTACTCCCGACAGGGGGCCAATGAGCAGTTCTTC. The encoded protein is CASSYSRQGANEQFF.

This clone was found once. V usage is TRBV6-5 and J usage is TRBJ2-7; D possibly corresponds to TRBD1 (5 bases). V was pared by 10 bases and J by 2 bases, with 9 bases between. The CDR3 is 11 residues long. Germline V gene lookup returns CDR1 MNHEY and CDR2 SVGAGI. DNA for the CDR3: TGTGCCACAGGGATTCCCTACGAGCAGTACTTC. Translating it yields CATGIPYEQYF.

This clone was seen only a few times. The rearrangement links TRBV30 to TRBJ2-1, with D uncertain. Trimming stripped 0 bases from V and 8 bases from J, with 11 bases between. Germline V gene data show CDR1 as GTSNPN and CDR2 as SVGIG (reference sequence). The CDR3 is 13 amino acids. The CDR3 DNA is TGTGCCTGGAGTGTTAGGTTAGCCTATGAGCAGTTCTTC. Its protein product is CAWSVRLAYEQFF. The full variable domain, in which reference TRBV30 and TRBJ2-1 provide the parts outside the CDR3, is SQTIHQWPATLVQPVGSPLSLECTVEGTSNPNLYWYRQAAGRGLQLLFYSVGIGQISSEVPQNLSASRPQDRQFILSSKKLLLSDSGFYLCAWSVRLAYEQFFGPGTRLTVL.

The V gene is TRBV5-6, the J gene TRBJ2-7; tentatively, D is TRBD1 (7 bases). This CDR3 has 14 residues. V gave up 0 bases and J gave up 6 bases, with 13 bases separating them. CDR1 SGHDT and CDR2 YYEEEE come from the germline V gene. The CDR3 sequence: CASSLDRGLTEQYF. CDR3 bases: TGTGCCAGCAGCTTGGACAGGGGACTCACCGAGCAGTACTTC.

J is TRBJ2-5 and V is TRBV4-3; 7 nucleotides align to TRBD1. Germline CDR1 reads LGHNA; CDR2 reads YSLEER. With 3 bases clipped from V and 5 bases from J, the junction kept 12 bases outside the gene matches. CDR3 length: 16 amino acids. This CDR3 reads CASSHPTGLVAETQYF. CDR3 coding DNA: TGCGCCAGCAGCCACCCGACAGGGTTGGTGGCGGAGACCCAGTACTTC.

The genes are TRBV12-5 and TRBJ2-2; TRBD2 is a possible D gene (7 bases). The CDR3 has 15 amino acids. Trimming pared 4 bases from V and 4 bases from J, leaving 13 bases between. Looked up from germline, CDR1 is LGHNT and CDR2 is FRNRAP. CDR3 region: CASGWGGAGTGELFF. CDR3 bases: TGTGCTAGTGGTTGGGGGGGCGCGGGCACCGGGGAGCTGTTTTTT.

The V call is TRBV9, the J call TRBJ1-5, with 7 nucleotides matching TRBD1. V lost 5 bases to trimming and J lost 4 bases; unmatched junction nucleotides: 6. Per the germline V gene, CDR1 is SGDLS and CDR2 is YYNGEE. This CDR3 is built from 14 residues. The CDR3 bases are TGTGCCAGCAGTGCGGGGACAGAGAATCAGCCCCAGCATTTT. Protein sequence: CASSAGTENQPQHF.